Presented here are 18 T cell receptor beta chains from one specimen sequenced in a study of blood T cell repertoires in COVID-19. Measured with immunoSEQ multiplex PCR; TCRdb has only the in-frame clones, and not every one. Of approximately 120,000 clones in the sample, 65% to 85% are singletons; the top ten hold 15% to 20%. The sequencing sample was made of peripheral blood. Every receptor here comes from a man aged 25 to 40 with COVID-19, enrolled during active disease.

The rearrangement links TRBV7-9 to TRBJ1-3, with 7 bases that match TRBD1. V lost 4 bases to trimming and J lost 3 bases; unmatched junction nucleotides: 6. There are 15 residues in the CDR3. The germline gives CDR1 SEHNR, CDR2 FQNEAQ (reference sequence). The CDR3 bases are TGTGCCAGCAGCTCCGACAGGGTGATTGGAAACACCATATATTTT. Its protein product is CASSSDRVIGNTIYF.

This clone was picked up one time. The rearrangement links TRBV6-1 to TRBJ2-2, with TRBD1 identical over 7 bases. The trim removed 4 bases at V and 5 bases at J, leaving 13 bases unmatched. The CDR3 is 17 residues long. Germline V gene lookup returns CDR1 MNHNS and CDR2 SASEGT. The CDR3 DNA follows: TGTGCCAGCAGTGGGCCGACGACAGGGATAGGGACCGGGGAGCTGTTTTTT. Translation gives CASSGPTTGIGTGELFF.

The genes are TRBV6-5 and TRBJ2-3, with D unresolved. Germline V gene sequence: CDR1 MNHEY, CDR2 SVGAGI. This CDR3 region has 15 residues. Between the trimmed V and J ends, which lost 5 bases and 1 base, there was a span of 13 bases. Written as DNA, the CDR3 is TGTGCCAGCAGTCCGGCCCGCGCGGGCACAGATACGCAGTATTTT. Amino acids: CASSPARAGTDTQYF.

This chain uses TRBV6-5 with TRBJ2-5; 13 bases align to TRBD2. Germline CDR1 and CDR2: MNHEY and SVGAGI. The junction had 6 bases not matched to a gene; V was cut back by 6 bases and J by 5 bases. The CDR3 runs 15 residues. This CDR3 is CASRGTSGAWETQYF. The CDR3 DNA reads TGTGCCAGCAGGGGGACTAGCGGGGCCTGGGAGACCCAGTACTTC.

Here the CDR3 reads CASSQEELAAYNEQFF. CDR3 DNA: TGTGCCAGCAGCCAAGAGGAACTAGCGGCTTACAATGAGCAGTTCTTC. This chain uses TRBV3-1 (or the pseudogene TRBV3-2) with TRBJ2-1; 8 bases match TRBD2. The CDR3 length is 16 residues. Looked up from germline, CDR1 is LGHDT and CDR2 is YNNKEL (reference sequence). The ends lost 0 bases at V and 4 bases at J; junction bases unmatched: 5.

This chain links TRBV2 with TRBJ2-2; 7 nucleotides match TRBD2. V shed 7 bases, J shed 0 bases, and the junction held 2 bases outside the gene matches. The CDR3 has 14 residues. Germline CDR1 and CDR2: SNHLY and FYNNEI. The CDR3 DNA reads TGTGCCAGCACCGGACTAGCGAACACCGGGGAGCTGTTTTTT. Translated: CASTGLANTGELFF.

The chain links TRBV7-6 to TRBJ2-5; D not certain. The CDR3 runs to 16 residues. V dropped 1 base and J dropped 1 base, with 13 bases sitting between them. Germline V gene sequence: CDR1 SGHVS, CDR2 FNYEAQ. The CDR3 loop is CASSLVALPTQETQYF. CDR3 sequence (DNA): TGTGCCAGCAGCTTAGTGGCACTACCAACCCAAGAGACCCAGTACTTC.

The CDR3: CASRNIQGSHQPQHF. For the CDR3, the DNA is TGCGCCAGCAGGAATATACAGGGATCGCATCAGCCCCAGCATTTT. The chain is built from TRBV4-1 and TRBJ1-5; D is perhaps TRBD1 (6 bases). This CDR3 is built from 15 residues. Trimming removed 6 bases at V and 5 bases at J, with 17 bases between. CDR1 MGHRA and CDR2 YSYEKL come from the germline V gene.

The chain links TRBV10-3 to TRBJ1-2, with 10 bases aligning to TRBD1. The CDR3 contains 15 residues. V trimming: 0 bases; J trimming: 6 bases; junction bases outside the gene matches: 4. The germline CDR1 and CDR2 sequences are ENHRY and SYGVKD. CDR3 sequence reads: CAISESRTGGHGYTF. For the CDR3, the DNA is TGTGCCATCAGTGAGTCTCGGACAGGGGGTCATGGCTACACCTTC.

The genes are TRBV29-1 and TRBJ2-7; 7 bases are a match to TRBD1. Germline V gives CDR1 SQVTM, CDR2 ANQGSEA. CDR3 length equals 15 residues. V lost 2 bases to trimming and J lost 5 bases; unmatched junction nucleotides: 12. Here the CDR3 reads CSVESGRGFLDEQYF. The CDR3 coding sequence is TGCAGCGTTGAATCGGGCAGGGGGTTCTTGGACGAGCAGTACTTC.

V usage is TRBV4-1 and J usage is TRBJ1-5; D ambiguous. Trimming removed 2 bases from V and 1 base from J, with 18 bases in between. The CDR3 totals 18 residues. Per germline, CDR1 MGHRA and CDR2 YSYEKL. DNA for the CDR3: TGCGCCAGCAGCCAATTTCCCCTAATTTTAGCGAGCAATCAGCCCCAGCATTTT. Protein sequence: CASSQFPLILASNQPQHF.

This chain uses TRBV11-3 with TRBJ1-6; TRBD1 aligns across 8 bases. Germline CDR1 reads SGHNT; CDR2 reads YENEEA. The CDR3 has 14 amino acids. V dropped 5 bases and J dropped 5; count of bases not matched to a gene: 2. The CDR3 DNA is TGTGCCAGCAGCCACAGGGGGAATAATTCACCCCTCCACTTT. As protein: CASSHRGNNSPLHF.

V gene TRBV2 combines with J gene TRBJ2-1; D is uncertain. CDR1 is SNHLY and CDR2 is FYNNEI in the germline V gene. Trimming stripped 4 bases from V and 0 bases from J, with 10 bases between. The CDR3 spans 15 residues. CDR3: CASSAAFSSYNEQFF. The CDR3 DNA reads TGTGCCAGCAGTGCAGCCTTTAGCTCCTACAATGAGCAGTTCTTC.

The chain has TRBV30 and TRBJ2-2; 7 nucleotides match TRBD1. Germline CDR1 and CDR2: GTSNPN and SVGIG (reference sequence). This CDR3 is built from 14 residues. Trimming at V came to 4 bases and at J to 6 bases, leaving 8 bases not matched to a gene. As DNA, the CDR3 is TGTGCCTGGACGACAAGACAGGGCGCCGGGGAGCTGTTTTTT. Protein: CAWTTRQGAGELFF.

This clone was counted only a few times. The gene calls are TRBV6-1 and TRBJ1-2; tentatively, D is TRBD1 (5 bases). V was shortened by 2 bases and J by 0 bases, with 10 bases between the two germline ends. The CDR3 length is 15 residues. CDR1 and CDR2 (germline): MNHNS, SASEGT. DNA of the CDR3: TGTGCCAGCAGTGAACGGGGGGTAGCTAACTATGGCTACACCTTC. Translating gives CASSERGVANYGYTF.

The rearrangement joins TRBV9 to TRBJ1-6; D gene unclear. The CDR3 runs to 15 residues. CDR1 and CDR2 from the germline V gene are SGDLS and YYNGEE. V lost 4 bases and J lost 3, with 11 bases in between. The CDR3 reads CASSPMSGYNSPLHF. In nucleotides, the CDR3 is TGTGCCAGCAGCCCCATGTCAGGCTATAATTCACCCCTCCACTTT.

The rearrangement uses TRBV6-1 and TRBJ2-2; D ambiguous. The CDR3 contains 12 residues. Trimming took 2 bases from V and 6 from J, leaving 4 bases between them. Germline CDR1 MNHNS, CDR2 SASEGT. The CDR3: CASSELSGELFF. The CDR3 DNA sequence: TGTGCCAGCAGTGAACTTTCCGGGGAGCTGTTTTTT.

A note on this clone: The sample carries other DNA sequences with the same CDR3. The chain couples TRBV2 to TRBJ2-1, with 12 bases lining up with TRBD2. V shed 2 bases and J 7 bases; nucleotides not matched to a gene: 0. The CDR3 is made up of 14 amino acids. Germline-derived CDR1 and CDR2 are SNHLY and FYNNEI. CDR3 region: CASSELAGGNEQFF. The CDR3 DNA reads as TGTGCCAGCAGTGAACTAGCGGGGGGGAATGAGCAGTTCTTC.